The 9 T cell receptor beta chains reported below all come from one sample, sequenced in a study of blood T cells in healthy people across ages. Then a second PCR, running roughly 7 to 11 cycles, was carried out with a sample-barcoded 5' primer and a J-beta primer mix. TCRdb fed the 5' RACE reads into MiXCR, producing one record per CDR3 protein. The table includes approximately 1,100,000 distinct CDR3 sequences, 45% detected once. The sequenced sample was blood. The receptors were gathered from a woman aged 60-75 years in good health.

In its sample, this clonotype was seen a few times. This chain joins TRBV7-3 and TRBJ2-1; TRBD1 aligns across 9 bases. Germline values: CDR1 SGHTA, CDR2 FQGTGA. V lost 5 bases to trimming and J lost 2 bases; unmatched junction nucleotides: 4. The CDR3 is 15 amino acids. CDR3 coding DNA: TGTGCCAGCAGCATGGACAGGGGAACCTACAATGAGCAGTTCTTC. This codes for CASSMDRGTYNEQFF.

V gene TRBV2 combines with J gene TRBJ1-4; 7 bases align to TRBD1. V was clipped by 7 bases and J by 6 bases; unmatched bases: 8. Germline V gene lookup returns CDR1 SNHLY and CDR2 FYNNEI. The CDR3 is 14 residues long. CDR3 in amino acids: CASIRDSGYEKLFF. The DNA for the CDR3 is TGTGCCAGCATTAGGGACAGTGGATATGAAAAACTGTTTTTT.

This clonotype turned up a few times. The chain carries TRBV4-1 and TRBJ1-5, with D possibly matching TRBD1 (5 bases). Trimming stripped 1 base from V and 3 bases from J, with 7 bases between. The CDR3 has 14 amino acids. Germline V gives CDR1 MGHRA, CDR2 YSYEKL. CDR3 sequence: CASSQAGTNQPQHF. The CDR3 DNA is TGCGCCAGCAGCCAAGCAGGGACCAATCAGCCCCAGCATTTT.

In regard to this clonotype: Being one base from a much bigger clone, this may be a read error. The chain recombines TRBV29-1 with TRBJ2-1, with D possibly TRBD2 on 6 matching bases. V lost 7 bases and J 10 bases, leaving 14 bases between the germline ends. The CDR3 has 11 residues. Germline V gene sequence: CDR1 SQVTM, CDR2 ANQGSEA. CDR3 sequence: CSGVTSNEQFF. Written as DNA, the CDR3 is TGCAGCGGTGTAACTAGCAACGAGCAGTTCTTC.

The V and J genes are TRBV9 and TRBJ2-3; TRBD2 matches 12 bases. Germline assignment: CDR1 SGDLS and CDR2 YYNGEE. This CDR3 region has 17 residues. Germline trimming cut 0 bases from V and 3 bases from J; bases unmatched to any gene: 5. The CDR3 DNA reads TGTGCCAGCAGCGTAGACCCTAGCGGGAGGGCTACAGATACGCAGTATTTT. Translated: CASSVDPSGRATDTQYF.

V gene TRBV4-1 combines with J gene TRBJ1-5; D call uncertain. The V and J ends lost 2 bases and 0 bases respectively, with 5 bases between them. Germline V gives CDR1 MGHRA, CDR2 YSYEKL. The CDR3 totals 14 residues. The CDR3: CASSQWSSNQPQHF. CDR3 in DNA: TGCGCCAGCAGCCAATGGTCTAGCAATCAGCCCCAGCATTTT.

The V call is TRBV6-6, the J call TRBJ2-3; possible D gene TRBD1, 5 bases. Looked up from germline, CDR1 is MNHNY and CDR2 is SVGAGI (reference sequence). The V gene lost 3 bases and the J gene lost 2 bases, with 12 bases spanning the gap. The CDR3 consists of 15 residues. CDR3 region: CASSYLGVSTDTQYF. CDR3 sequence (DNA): TGTGCCAGCAGTTATTTAGGGGTTTCCACAGATACGCAGTATTTT.

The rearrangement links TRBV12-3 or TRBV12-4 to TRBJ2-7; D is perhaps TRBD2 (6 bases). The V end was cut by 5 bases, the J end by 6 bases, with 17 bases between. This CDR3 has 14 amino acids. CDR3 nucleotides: TGTGCCAGCAGTCCCGGGGGTAGGCCAGGCGAGCAGTACTTC. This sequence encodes CASSPGGRPGEQYF.

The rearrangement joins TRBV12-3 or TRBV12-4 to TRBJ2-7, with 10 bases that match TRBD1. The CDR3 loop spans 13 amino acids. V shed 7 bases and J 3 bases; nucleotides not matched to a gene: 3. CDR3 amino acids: CASIRTGGYEQYF. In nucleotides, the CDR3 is TGTGCCAGCATTAGGACAGGGGGCTACGAGCAGTACTTC.